This record looks at one TCR beta chain sequence and its context. The CDR3 runs to 16 residues. The germline V gene has CDR1 LGHDT and CDR2 YNNKEL (reference sequence). V was cut by 0 bases and J by 3 bases, with 12 bases left in between. The sample belongs to a study of blood T cell repertoires in COVID-19. The method was immunoSEQ multiplex PCR; TCRdb's version includes in-frame clones alone and lacks a portion of them. The repertoire holds roughly 130,000 clones, with less than 90% as singletons. The source material was PBMCs or T cells enriched from blood (not recorded which). The V and J genes are TRBV3-1 (or the pseudogene TRBV3-2) and TRBJ2-1; a weak D match, TRBD1 (5 bases). The TCR originated in a woman between 50 and 59 years old who had recovered from COVID-19. CDR3 region: CASSQDLGTGYNEQFF. CDR3 nucleotide sequence: TGTGCCAGCAGCCAAGATCTAGGAACAGGCTACAATGAGCAGTTCTTC.